This T cell receptor beta chain was recovered during a study of beta chain features in type 1 diabetes. General observations from the study: Researchers report that Type 1 diabetes patients had moderately but significantly shorter TCRB CDR3s across all four CD4+ subsets. Healthy donors had naive, central memory and Treg TCRB repertoires that appeared less similar than those seen among patients.

This clone came up a few times. The antigen remains unidentified. This CDR3 contains 15 residues. Trimming took 5 bases from V and 0 from J, leaving 13 bases between them. Per the germline V gene, CDR1 is SGHRS and CDR2 is YFSETQ. The authors reverse transcribed all of the isolated RNA, so sequencing captured expressed TCRB transcripts. Generated by immunoSEQ multiplex PCR, the TCRdb table keeps only in-frame clones and is missing some. The data contain hundreds of thousands of clones, around 14% of them seen just once; the ten biggest clones take up roughly 0.035%. V and J are TRBV5-1 and TRBJ2-3, with D tentatively TRBD2 (6 bases). The TCR originated in a man aged 25-45 years in good health. Sequencing was performed on naive CD4+ T cells from blood. The CDR3 region is CASRVAAESTDTQYF. The CDR3 DNA reads TGCGCCAGCAGAGTAGCGGCTGAGAGCACAGATACGCAGTATTTT.